This paragraph reports one T cell receptor (beta chain). This clonotype was seen a few times. Its antigen target is currently unknown. Base qualities are not recorded, but no much larger clone differs from it by a single base. This record comes from a study of regulatory T cells in long-lasting Graves disease listed by TCRdb under 2021. Study-wide context: Persistent Graves' disease was defined as persistently positive TSH receptor autoantibodies together with antithyroid drug treatment for over 5 years. A total of around 35 samples were covered by TCR sequencing, comprising some 13 persistent and roughly 20 newly diagnosed Graves' disease patients. Patients with persistent Graves' disease were compared with patients with newly diagnosed Graves' disease using TCR sequencing and RNA sequencing of peripheral blood. The study was conducted in China and was registered as a clinical trial. Antithyroid drugs had been taken for 8.5 to 11 years on average by persistent Graves' disease patients in the clinical cohort.

Broad study findings and their caveats: Sequencing and analysis were limited to the TCR beta chain. The small sample size was acknowledged by the authors as a limitation that may reduce accuracy. TRBV28, TRBJ1-2 and TRBJ2-5 were preferentially used in persistent disease, while TRBV20-1 and TRBJ2-1 were favored in newly diagnosed disease. Compared with newly diagnosed patients, patients with persistent Graves' disease had lower TCR Shannon entropy and fewer highly expanded clones, which suggests clonal expansion. The study examined only peripheral blood because the primary lesion, thyroid tissue, could not be accessed. A larger number of public clonotypes was shared among persistent patients (over 2,500) than among newly diagnosed patients (around 870).

In the paper's terms, the time point label means: persistent/refractory GD, antithyroid drugs over 5 years with positive TRAb. RNA was extracted from PBMCs in TRIzol for both TCR sequencing and RNA sequencing. Graves' disease was diagnosed according to American Thyroid Association guidelines. Patients were recruited from an endocrinology department in Xi'an, China. Each patient gave 7.5 to 10 milliliters of peripheral blood, collected in an EDTA anticoagulant tube. Ficoll Paque Plus density gradient separation was used to isolate PBMCs, and no further T cell sorting was performed. An Agilent 2100 Bioanalyzer and agarose gel were used to check RNA quality, while a NanoDrop 2000 measured RNA concentration. From its cysteine to its phenylalanine, the CDR3 spans 15 amino acids. The CDR3 DNA has 45 bases and is translated from base 1. V is shortened by 2 bases, J by 5 bases, and the region joining them spans 15 bases. The germline V gene (reference sequence) yields DFQATT for CDR1 and SNEGSKA for CDR2.

Library generation was performed with multiplex PCR. Sequencing was performed on an Illumina HiSeq 4000. To build TCR beta libraries, CDR3 regions were amplified by Arm-PCR using iRepertoire HTBI primers. Before sequencing, the PCR products underwent gel purification. For the original study's pipeline: Gene usage analysis of CDR3 amino acid clonotypes relied on the roughly 60 TRBV and 14 TRBJ segments identified across samples. COPE and FqMerger were used to merge the filtered high-quality paired reads into contigs. BLAST was used to align contigs to IMGT TRBV, TRBD and TRBJ reference genes, and CDR3 was defined according to IMGT. Highly expanded clones were defined as clonotypes with a frequency above 0.1%. Shannon entropy was used to measure repertoire diversity, and the Gini coefficient was used to measure V-J evenness. A clonotype found in more than one individual was treated as public. TCRdb's own reprocessing of the public reads used fastp at Q25 and MiXCR and kept productive beta chains. All rows with the same CDR3 protein become a single entry with the most common DNA and genes. The V and J calls here are based on TCRdb, not the publication. This sample lists roughly 400,000 distinct CDR3 sequences; around 23% were detected once. Of the sample, around 15% falls within the top ten clones.

This receptor was obtained from a female donor with Graves disease. The specimen was peripheral blood mononuclear cells (PBMCs), collected when the disease was refractory, from a patient treated with antithyroid drugs. The chain uses TRBV20-1 and TRBJ1-4; no D gene is confidently identified. CDR3 sequence: CSARRGQAKNEKLFF. The nucleotides read TGCAGTGCTAGAAGAGGCCAGGCCAAAAATGAAAAACTGTTTTTT.